Each of the 30 T cell receptor beta chains below was sequenced from the same sample in a study of CXCR3-negative and CXCR3-positive naive CD8 T cells. The TRB cDNA libraries were prepared by 5' RACE with UMI labels. TCRdb reprocessed the 5' RACE reads and reports one entry per CDR3 protein, with no DNA. The repertoire table contains 92,000 or so distinct CDR3 sequences. Sequenced sample: naive CXCR3- CD8+ T cells from blood. The subset here: CD45RO-CCR7+CD27+CD95- naive CD8+ T cells lacking CXCR3 (TNR3-). The source of these receptors is a human donor in good health. Some clones in this sample may be carry-over from other donors' samples.

The chain joins TRBV7-2 to TRBJ2-2; as DNA is missing, the TRBD2 call by TCRdb cannot be tested. Germline V lookup: CDR1 SGHTA, CDR2 FQGNSA. There are 15 residues in the CDR3. CDR3 sequence: CASSLGRGGPEELFF.

The chain is built from TRBV6-6 and TRBJ2-6; TCRdb lists TRBD2, though no DNA is available to test this call. This CDR3 contains 15 residues. Germline-derived CDR1 and CDR2 are MNHNY and SVGAGI (reference sequence). The CDR3 here is CASSFEGSGANVLTF.

The chain recombines TRBV5-1 with TRBJ2-2; the TCRdb call, TRBD1, lacks DNA for checking. The CDR3 extends over 16 amino acids. Germline CDR1 reads SGHRS; CDR2 reads YFSETQ. CDR3 sequence: CASSSPDGVGTGELFF.

The gene calls are TRBV15 and TRBJ1-2; TCRdb indicates TRBD1, and absent DNA this call remains unverified. Germline V gene sequence: CDR1 LNHNV, CDR2 YYDKDF (reference sequence). The CDR3 has 14 amino acids. CDR3 protein: CATSREGQGAGYTF.

V and J are TRBV7-2 and TRBJ2-7; TCRdb reports TRBD2, a call that lacks DNA to check it against. The CDR3 length is 15 residues. CDR1 and CDR2 from the germline V gene are SGHTA and FQGNSA. This CDR3 is CASSFSLRGIYEQYF.

This chain connects TRBV6-2 or TRBV6-3 to TRBJ1-1; the TCRdb call, TRBD1, lacks DNA for checking. The CDR3 length is 12 residues. CDR1 is MNHEY and CDR2 is SVGEGT in the germline V gene. CDR3 protein: CASSKTGFEAFF.

The V gene is TRBV29-1, the J gene TRBJ2-7; the D call from TCRdb, TRBD1, cannot be confirmed without DNA. Germline V gene data show CDR1 as SQVTM and CDR2 as ANQGSEA. There are 13 residues in the CDR3. The CDR3 protein is CSVGGGSSYEQYF.

The J gene is TRBJ2-3, the V gene TRBV29-1; TCRdb selects TRBD1, and the lack of DNA leaves this call unchecked. The CDR3 spans 14 residues. CDR1 is SQVTM, CDR2 ANQGSEA, per germline. This CDR3 is CSVLSDSNEDTQYF.

The V and J genes are TRBV6-2 or TRBV6-3 and TRBJ2-7; the D call of TRBD1 rests on TCRdb alone, since no DNA is present to check it. Germline values: CDR1 MNHEY, CDR2 SVGEGT. The CDR3 has 13 amino acids. CDR3 loop: CASAPPTSYEQYF.

The V gene is TRBV4-3, the J gene TRBJ2-1; TCRdb designates TRBD1, a call that cannot be tested without DNA. This CDR3 comprises 17 residues. Germline lookup yields CDR1 LGHNA and CDR2 YSLEER. The CDR3 here is CASSQGTGRGGDNEQFF.

J is TRBJ1-2 and V is TRBV29-1; no DNA is available, so the TRBD1 call from TCRdb remains unchecked. Germline V CDR1 and CDR2: SQVTM, ANQGSEA. The length of the CDR3 is 16 residues. CDR3 loop: CSVRTRGPGEGRGYTF.

V gene TRBV29-1 combines with J gene TRBJ2-7; the D call from TCRdb, TRBD1, cannot be confirmed without DNA. Per germline, CDR1 SQVTM and CDR2 ANQGSEA. The CDR3 is made up of 16 amino acids. CDR3 amino acids: CSVVGLPRERGGEQYF.

The rearrangement joins TRBV29-1 to TRBJ2-7; checking the TCRdb D call of TRBD1 is not possible without DNA. Looked up from germline, CDR1 is SQVTM and CDR2 is ANQGSEA. CDR3 length: 13 amino acids. The CDR3 here is CSARQGNSYEQYF.

This chain links TRBV6-4 with TRBJ2-2; TCRdb lists TRBD2, though no DNA is available to test this call. Looked up from germline, CDR1 is MRHNA and CDR2 is SNTAGT. This CDR3 is built from 16 residues. The CDR3 region is CASSDSTSGLTGELFF.

The chain has TRBV6-1 and TRBJ1-1. Germline V gene sequence: CDR1 MNHNS, CDR2 SASEGT. There are 12 residues in the CDR3. The CDR3 region is CASTGPYTEAFF.

The chain employs TRBV4-3 and TRBJ2-3; as DNA is missing, the TRBD2 call by TCRdb cannot be tested. Germline V gene lookup returns CDR1 LGHNA and CDR2 YSLEER. This CDR3 is built from 13 residues. The CDR3 loop is CASGAEGADTQYF.

The chain joins TRBV29-1 to TRBJ1-2. From germline, CDR1 is SQVTM and CDR2 ANQGSEA. The CDR3 is 12 residues long. Here the CDR3 reads CSVAGTNYGYTF. Full variable domain (rest looked up from reference TRBV29-1 and TRBJ1-2): SAVISQKPSRDICQRGTSLTIQCQVDSQVTMMFWYRQQPGQSLTLIATANQGSEATYESGFVIDKFPISRPNLTFSTLTVSNMSPEDSSIYLCSVAGTNYGYTFGSGTRLTVV.

The chain recombines TRBV20-1 with TRBJ2-7. CDR1 DFQATT and CDR2 SNEGSKA come from the germline V gene (reference sequence). The CDR3 is made up of 13 amino acids. This CDR3 reads CSAMPGSPLEQYF.

This chain links TRBV7-9 with TRBJ2-7; TCRdb returns TRBD2, unconfirmable since there is no DNA. This CDR3 region has 15 residues. From germline, CDR1 is SEHNR and CDR2 FQNEAQ (reference sequence). CDR3 loop: CASSPPGTSGYEQYF.

CDR3: CASRGGPHWYEQFF. J is TRBJ2-1 and V is TRBV28; TCRdb's assignment of TRBD2 cannot be checked, as there is no DNA. There are 14 residues in the CDR3. Germline V gene lookup returns CDR1 MDHEN and CDR2 SYDVKM.

J is TRBJ1-1 and V is TRBV29-1. In germline, CDR1 is SQVTM, CDR2 ANQGSEA. The CDR3 is 13 residues long. The CDR3 spells CSVEEGRRTEAFF.

J is TRBJ2-1 and V is TRBV19; TCRdb's D call, TRBD2, is unchecked because there is no DNA. The CDR3 length is 15 residues. Germline-derived CDR1 and CDR2 are LNHDA and SQIVND (reference sequence). CDR3 loop: CASSLLAGGNNEQFF.

The V call is TRBV12-3 or TRBV12-4, the J call TRBJ1-5; TCRdb's D call of TRBD1 is untestable without DNA. The CDR3 has 15 amino acids. CDR3 amino acids: CASSKDRDSNQPQHF.

The rearrangement links TRBV12-3 or TRBV12-4 to TRBJ2-3; without DNA, the TCRdb call of TRBD1 cannot be checked. The CDR3 is made up of 16 amino acids. The CDR3 sequence: CASSSPDRRYADTQYF.

V is TRBV15 and J is TRBJ2-1. From germline, CDR1 is LNHNV and CDR2 YYDKDF (reference sequence). The CDR3 covers 13 residues. The CDR3 spells CATSKRGAAEQFF. Combining the CDR3 with reference TRBV15 and TRBJ2-1 gives the whole variable domain DAMVIQNPRYQVTQFGKPVTLSCSQTLNHNVMYWYQQKSSQAPKLLFHYYDKDFNNEADTPDNFQSRRPNTSFCFLDIRSPGLGDTAMYLCATSKRGAAEQFFGPGTRLTVL.

This chain uses TRBV4-1 with TRBJ2-7; TCRdb's assignment of TRBD1 cannot be checked, as there is no DNA. The CDR3 contains 15 residues. Germline CDR1 and CDR2: MGHRA and YSYEKL. The CDR3 loop reads CASSPSGEGAGEQYF.

The chain has TRBV7-6 and TRBJ2-3; TCRdb's D gene call, TRBD2, goes unchecked for lack of DNA. This CDR3 comprises 18 residues. The V gene's germline CDR1 is SGHVS and CDR2 FNYEAQ. The CDR3 loop is CASSSPQTLAGDTDTQYF.

J is TRBJ2-1 and V is TRBV11-2; TCRdb reports TRBD1, a call that lacks DNA to check it against. In germline, CDR1 is SGHAT, CDR2 FQNNGV. The CDR3 runs to 17 residues. The CDR3 sequence: CASSTQTGIERYNEQFF.

The chain carries TRBV6-5 and TRBJ2-2; TCRdb's D call of TRBD2 is untestable without DNA. Germline CDR1 reads MNHEY; CDR2 reads SVGAGI. There are 18 residues in the CDR3. CDR3 in amino acids: CASSYQGLAGGPTGELFF.

This sequence joins TRBV10-3 and TRBJ2-1; TCRdb proposes TRBD1, but this gene call is untestable without DNA. The CDR3 contains 16 residues. Germline loops: CDR1 ENHRY, CDR2 SYGVKD. CDR3 loop: CAISESWGGERNEQFF.